The 28 T cell receptor beta chains listed next were all sequenced from one sample in a study of somatic mutations in cytotoxic T cells in rheumatoid arthritis. Sequenced by immunoSEQ multiplex PCR; TCRdb stores in-frame clones only, minus some. The table records about 4,200 clones, nearly 90% of them present only once. The specimen was CD8+ T cells sorted from blood. The receptor set was obtained from a woman in her 70s with rheumatoid arthritis.

This rearrangement joins TRBV7-9 to TRBJ1-5; D is uncertain. This CDR3 has 12 residues. The ends were cut back, 3 bases at V and 3 bases at J, with 3 bases in the middle. Germline loops: CDR1 SEHNR, CDR2 FQNEAQ (reference sequence). This CDR3 reads CASSFHNQPQHF. CDR3 nucleotides: TGTGCCAGCAGCTTTCACAATCAGCCCCAGCATTTT.

J is TRBJ2-2 and V is TRBV5-1; 10 bases fit TRBD2. V lost 4 bases and J lost 6; bases outside the gene matches: 9. The CDR3 is made up of 16 amino acids. The germline V gene has CDR1 SGHRS and CDR2 YFSETQ. The CDR3 is CASSLGTSAAAGELFF. The DNA for the CDR3 is TGCGCCAGCAGCCTCGGGACTAGCGCGGCCGCCGGGGAGCTGTTTTTT. The variable domain in full, with the rest retrieved from reference TRBV5-1 and TRBJ2-2, is KAGVTQTPRYLIKTRGQQVTLSCSPISGHRSVSWYQQTPGQGLQFLFEYFSETQRNKGNFPGRFSGRQFSNSRSEMNVSTLELGDSALYLCASSLGTSAAAGELFFGEGSRLTVL.

This chain uses TRBV7-6 with TRBJ1-1; maybe TRBD1 (6 bases). V lost 5 bases to trimming and J lost 1 base, with 11 bases between them. This CDR3 has 14 residues. Germline loops: CDR1 SGHVS, CDR2 FNYEAQ. The CDR3 loop is CASSAGERNTEAFF. For the CDR3, the DNA is TGTGCCAGCAGCGCAGGGGAAAGGAACACTGAAGCTTTCTTT.

V and J are TRBV7-9 and TRBJ2-7; 11 nucleotides align to TRBD1. V lost 4 bases and J lost 2; bases outside the gene matches: 13. The CDR3 runs to 18 residues. Germline assignment: CDR1 SEHNR and CDR2 FQNEAQ (reference sequence). DNA for the CDR3: TGTGCCAGCAGCTCCTTATTGGGGGGGGACAGGGGGACCTACGAGCAGTACTTC. This codes for CASSSLLGGDRGTYEQYF.

This sequence joins TRBV25-1 and TRBJ2-7; possible D gene TRBD1, 6 bases. The CDR3 length is 14 residues. Germline CDR1 is MGHDK and CDR2 is SYGVNS. V lost 4 bases and J lost 4, with 14 bases in between. The CDR3 protein is CASSGNRDQYEQYF. The CDR3 DNA follows: TGTGCCAGCAGTGGAAACAGGGATCAATACGAGCAGTACTTC.

This clone was seen a single time. This sequence joins TRBV13 and TRBJ2-7, with 8 bases fitting TRBD2. CDR3 size: 13 residues. Germline V lookup: CDR1 PRHDT, CDR2 FYEKMQ (reference sequence). V shed 5 bases and J 4 bases; nucleotides not matched to a gene: 4. CDR3 residues: CASSMGTRYEQYF. DNA of the CDR3: TGTGCCAGCAGCATGGGGACTAGATACGAGCAGTACTTC.

The V and J genes are TRBV5-1 and TRBJ2-5; D possibly corresponds to TRBD2 (6 bases). V lost 2 bases, J lost 3 bases, and 14 bases lay in between. Germline V gene lookup returns CDR1 SGHRS and CDR2 YFSETQ. The CDR3 is 15 residues long. This chain's CDR3 is CASSFGGQSEETQYF. CDR3 in DNA: TGCGCCAGCAGCTTCGGAGGGCAAAGCGAAGAGACCCAGTACTTC. Looking up the rest from reference TRBV5-1 and TRBJ2-5 gives the full variable domain: KAGVTQTPRYLIKTRGQQVTLSCSPISGHRSVSWYQQTPGQGLQFLFEYFSETQRNKGNFPGRFSGRQFSNSRSEMNVSTLELGDSALYLCASSFGGQSEETQYFGPGTRLLVL.

The genes are TRBV10-1 and TRBJ2-3, with a weak D call TRBD2 (6 bases). The CDR3 totals 11 residues. Between the trimmed V and J ends, which lost 9 bases and 6 bases, there was a span of 10 bases. Per the germline V gene, CDR1 is WNHNN and CDR2 is SYGVQD (reference sequence). CDR3 residues: CASSGGDTQYF. The CDR3 DNA sequence: TGCGCCAGTAGCGGCGGGGATACGCAGTATTTT.

The genes are TRBV5-6 and TRBJ2-7, with 8 positions matching TRBD2. J lost 5 bases, V lost 5 bases, and 6 bases had no gene match. CDR3 length: 13 amino acids. The germline V gene encodes CDR1 SGHDT and CDR2 YYEEEE. CDR3 bases: TGTGCCAGCAGGCCGGGGGGGGCCGACGAGCAGTACTTC. It translates to CASRPGGADEQYF.

The CDR3 is CASSLKAVPNEKLFF. The CDR3 DNA sequence: TGTGCCAGCAGTTTAAAGGCGGTCCCGAATGAAAAACTGTTTTTT. This sequence joins TRBV27 and TRBJ1-4; D is unclear. CDR3 length equals 15 residues. Trimming cost V 2 bases and J 5 bases, with 12 bases left between them. The germline gives CDR1 MNHEY, CDR2 SMNVEV (reference sequence).

This chain links TRBV11-3 with TRBJ2-3; D possibly corresponds to TRBD1 (5 bases). Trimming shortened V by 5 bases and J by 1 base, and 10 bases separated the two germline ends. The CDR3 spans 14 residues. The germline V gene has CDR1 SGHNT and CDR2 YENEEA. In DNA, the CDR3 is TGTGCCAGCAGCCTCAGGGTTGGCACAGATACGCAGTATTTT. It translates to CASSLRVGTDTQYF.

This clone occurred once. The rearrangement joins TRBV4-1 to TRBJ2-5; no reliable D call. V lost 8 bases to trimming and J lost 5 bases, with 9 bases between them. Germline V gene sequence: CDR1 MGHRA, CDR2 YSYEKL. The CDR3 length is 11 residues. The CDR3 sequence: CASRNGETQYF. The CDR3 nucleotides read TGCGCCAGCCGAAACGGGGAGACCCAGTACTTC.

The chain recombines TRBV9 with TRBJ1-6; weak D call: TRBD1 (6 bases). Germline V gene data show CDR1 as SGDLS and CDR2 as YYNGEE. Trimming removed 4 bases from V and 7 bases from J, with 12 bases in between. The CDR3 spans 14 residues. CDR3 nucleotide sequence: TGTGCCAGCAGCCAAGGAACAGGGAATTCACCCCTCCACTTT. Its translation: CASSQGTGNSPLHF. The entire variable domain, with the rest obtained from reference TRBV9 and TRBJ1-6, is as follows: DSGVTQTPKHLITATGQRVTLRCSPRSGDLSVYWYQQSLDQGLQFLIQYYNGEERAKGNILERFSAQQFPDLHSELNLSSLELGDSALYFCASSQGTGNSPLHFGNGTRLTVT.

The chain couples TRBV14 to TRBJ1-1, with 8 bases lining up with TRBD1. The germline CDR1 and CDR2 sequences are SGHDN and FVKESK. V shed 1 base, J shed 0 bases, and the junction held 7 bases outside the gene matches. The CDR3 is made up of 17 amino acids. CDR3 amino acids: CASSQGRTGRMNTEAFF. As DNA, the CDR3 is TGTGCCAGCAGCCAAGGTAGGACAGGGCGTATGAACACTGAAGCTTTCTTT.

V gene TRBV10-3 combines with J gene TRBJ2-3; 7 bases are a match to TRBD2. This CDR3 contains 13 residues. Trimming took 11 bases from V and 4 from J; bases not matched to a gene: 9. Germline V gives CDR1 ENHRY, CDR2 SYGVKD. The CDR3 DNA sequence: TGTGCCGTTGCGGGGGTTTCGGCAGATACGCAGTATTTT. This translates into CAVAGVSADTQYF.

This clone turned up a few times. The rearrangement links TRBV6-6 to TRBJ1-6; no clear D gene. Germline V gene sequence: CDR1 MNHNY, CDR2 SVGAGI (reference sequence). This CDR3 region has 14 residues. Trimming took off 0 bases at V and 9 bases at J, with 9 bases between the two ends. For the CDR3, the DNA is TGTGCCAGCAGTTACTCGATTGAGGGTTCACCCCTCCACTTT. It yields the protein CASSYSIEGSPLHF.

The chain is built from TRBV25-1 and TRBJ2-1, with 12 bases identical to TRBD2. The V and J ends lost 3 bases and 8 bases, in that order; junction bases with no gene match: 5. Germline assignment: CDR1 MGHDK and CDR2 SYGVNS. This CDR3 is 15 amino acids long. CDR3: CASSDGASGGDEQFF. Here the CDR3 DNA reads TGTGCCAGCAGTGATGGGGCTAGCGGGGGGGATGAGCAGTTCTTC.

V is TRBV10-3 and J is TRBJ1-5; possible D gene TRBD1, 5 bases. V dropped 8 bases and J dropped 5 bases, with 13 bases sitting between them. Germline V CDR1 and CDR2: ENHRY, SYGVKD. CDR3 size: 13 residues. CDR3 residues: CAISGGFDQPQHF. The CDR3 region has the DNA TGTGCCATCTCGGGGGGTTTTGATCAGCCCCAGCATTTT.

V and J are TRBV9 and TRBJ1-4; the match to TRBD1 covers 8 bases. CDR1 is SGDLS and CDR2 is YYNGEE in the germline V gene. The CDR3 runs to 14 residues. V was clipped by 3 bases and J by 8 bases; unmatched bases: 6. This CDR3 reads CASSGTGRLEKLFF. The CDR3 bases are TGTGCCAGCAGCGGGACAGGGAGGTTAGAAAAACTGTTTTTT.

J is TRBJ1-1 and V is TRBV2, with a possible D match to TRBD1 (6 bases). The length of the CDR3 is 15 residues. The germline gives CDR1 SNHLY, CDR2 FYNNEI. Trimming shortened V by 4 bases and J by 2 bases, and 14 bases separated the two germline ends. The CDR3 DNA reads as TGTGCCAGCAGTGGCCGCAGCAGGGGAAACACTGAAGCTTTCTTT. Amino acid sequence: CASSGRSRGNTEAFF.

There are a few counts of this clone. The rearrangement links TRBV5-6 to TRBJ2-1; tentative D call: TRBD2 (6 bases). CDR1 is SGHDT, CDR2 YYEEEE, per germline. V was clipped by 3 bases and J by 5 bases, with 12 bases between them. The CDR3 extends over 14 amino acids. The CDR3 is CASSSGDGNNEQFF. Here the CDR3 DNA reads TGTGCCAGCAGCTCGGGGGACGGAAACAATGAGCAGTTCTTC.

The J gene is TRBJ1-2, the V gene TRBV7-8; D remains unclear. The CDR3 runs to 15 residues. Germline loops: CDR1 SGHVS, CDR2 FQNEAQ. V lost 1 base and J lost 0, with 9 bases in between. The CDR3, as DNA: TGTGCCAGCAGCTTAGAGGTAGCCCCTAACTATGGCTACACCTTC. It specifies CASSLEVAPNYGYTF.

This clone was observed once. The chain recombines TRBV6-1 with TRBJ2-7; TRBD1 might be the D (6 bases). V lost 6 bases and J lost 0, with 15 bases in between. Germline V lookup: CDR1 MNHNS, CDR2 SASEGT. The CDR3 is 15 amino acids. The CDR3 DNA reads as TGTGCCAGCAGCTTGACAGGTTTCGTCTCCTACGAGCAGTACTTC. Translated, it gives CASSLTGFVSYEQYF.

The chain couples TRBV6-5 to TRBJ1-2; D remains ambiguous. The CDR3 consists of 14 residues. Trimming pared 4 bases from V and 6 bases from J, leaving 15 bases between. Germline CDR1 reads MNHEY; CDR2 reads SVGAGI. CDR3 sequence reads: CASSSPRVRDGYTF. The CDR3 nucleotides are TGTGCCAGCAGTTCACCCCGGGTGAGGGATGGCTACACCTTC.

The chain carries TRBV9 and TRBJ2-3, with TRBD2 identical over 9 bases. Trimming removed 0 bases from V and 4 bases from J; junction bases left unmatched: 6. Germline CDR1 SGDLS, CDR2 YYNGEE. The CDR3 spans 16 residues. The CDR3, as DNA: TGTGCCAGCAGCGTAGATGCGGGGGGGCAGGCAGATACGCAGTATTTT. It yields the protein CASSVDAGGQADTQYF.

The chain joins TRBV4-1 to TRBJ2-7, with 11 positions matching TRBD2. Germline V gene sequence: CDR1 MGHRA, CDR2 YSYEKL. This CDR3 region has 16 residues. J gave up 6 bases and V 1 base, and 8 bases lay outside the gene matches. CDR3 coding DNA: TGCGCCAGCAGCCAAGTGACTAGCGGGATGTCGCCCGAGCAGTACTTC. Translating it yields CASSQVTSGMSPEQYF.

This rearrangement joins TRBV28 to TRBJ2-7; possibly TRBD1 for D (6 bases). This CDR3 contains 15 residues. V lost 2 bases and J 3 bases, leaving 14 bases between the germline ends. The germline CDR1 and CDR2 sequences are MDHEN and SYDVKM. The CDR3 is CASSLIRDNYYEQYF. The CDR3 bases are TGTGCCAGCAGTTTAATCCGGGACAACTACTACGAGCAGTACTTC.

The V call is TRBV6-6, the J call TRBJ2-7; no clear D gene. The CDR3 is 15 residues long. Germline lookup yields CDR1 MNHNY and CDR2 SVGAGI (reference sequence). V lost 0 bases and J lost 5, with 14 bases in between. DNA of the CDR3: TGTGCCAGCAGTTACTCAACAGCCCTAACGAACGAGCAGTACTTC. This gives the protein CASSYSTALTNEQYF.